The 4 T cell receptor beta chains listed next were all sequenced from one sample in a study of T-cell memory formation after mild COVID-19. TCRdb passed the 5' RACE reads through MiXCR, listing each CDR3 protein once. Of 200,000 or so distinct CDR3 sequences listed, more than 8% are singletons. The specimen sequenced was PBMCs or a T cell subset sorted from them (not recorded which). These receptors originate from a man younger than 35 who had mild COVID-19 (a few samples of this study predate the infection). Cell type and time point are not known.

Many counts were recorded for this clonotype. The chain has TRBV13 and TRBJ1-5; D remains ambiguous. The V and J ends lost 8 bases and 0 bases respectively, with 11 bases between them. The CDR3 has 14 residues. Per the germline V gene, CDR1 is PRHDT and CDR2 is FYEKMQ (reference sequence). The CDR3 bases are TGTGCCAGCGCGGACGGATATAGCAATCAGCCCCAGCATTTT. It translates to CASADGYSNQPQHF.

This clonotype appeared a few times. V gene TRBV7-2 combines with J gene TRBJ2-4; D ambiguous. The CDR3 sequence is 15 residues long. V gave up 1 base and J gave up 10 bases, with 17 bases separating them. Germline V gene lookup returns CDR1 SGHTA and CDR2 FQGNSA. The CDR3 here is CASSLDVSERKIQYF. The CDR3 DNA reads as TGTGCCAGCAGCTTAGATGTTTCGGAGAGAAAGATTCAGTACTTC.

This clonotype was seen many times. CDR3 residues: CASATQSVGQYF. DNA for the CDR3: TGTGCCAGCGCAACCCAATCGGTGGGGCAGTATTTT. V gene TRBV18 combines with J gene TRBJ2-3; D unclear. Germline V lookup: CDR1 KGHSH, CDR2 LQKENI. Deletions cut 8 bases from V and 11 bases from J, with 17 bases between. CDR3 length: 12 amino acids.

This clonotype was detected a few times. This chain joins TRBV20-1 and TRBJ2-7; a possible D gene is TRBD2 (6 bases). The CDR3 is 13 amino acids. V gave up 6 bases and J gave up 3 bases, with 15 bases separating them. In germline, CDR1 is DFQATT, CDR2 SNEGSKA (reference sequence). The DNA of the CDR3 is TGCAGTGCGCCCCCGACTAGAGGCTACGAGCAGTACTTC. It specifies CSAPPTRGYEQYF.